A single sample gave rise to the 21 T cell receptor beta chains below, sequenced in a study of T cells expressing NK-cell markers. TCRdb derives one entry per CDR3 protein from the 5' RACE reads, leaving out DNA. The sample includes about 150,000 distinct CDR3 sequences. Sequences were obtained from blood T cells: a sorted CD56 or NKG2C T cell subset, CD4+ or CD8+ T cells, or bulk PBMC T cells (not recorded which). The receptors here all came from a woman in her fifties or sixties in good health.

This chain joins TRBV28 and TRBJ2-2; TCRdb's assignment of TRBD1 cannot be checked, as there is no DNA. The germline V gene has CDR1 MDHEN and CDR2 SYDVKM. CDR3 size: 13 residues. The CDR3 loop reads CASSSQGIGELFF.

The rearrangement joins TRBV12-5 to TRBJ2-1; TCRdb indicates TRBD1, and absent DNA this call remains unverified. The CDR3 covers 16 residues. CDR1 and CDR2 (germline): LGHNT, FRNRAP. The CDR3 spells CASGFSAGTGINEQFF.

The rearrangement uses TRBV11-2 and TRBJ2-3; TCRdb returns TRBD2, unconfirmable since there is no DNA. CDR1 and CDR2 from the germline V gene are SGHAT and FQNNGV. The CDR3 is 20 amino acids. CDR3 residues: CASSLEPPKASGPLTDTQYF.

V gene TRBV6-2 or TRBV6-3 combines with J gene TRBJ2-5. The CDR3 length is 15 residues. Germline lookup yields CDR1 MNHEY and CDR2 SVGEGT. CDR3: CASSFYTASQETQYF.

This chain's CDR3 is CASSLWGREPDNEQFF. J is TRBJ2-1 and V is TRBV7-9; TCRdb's D gene call, TRBD1, goes unchecked for lack of DNA. CDR3 size: 16 residues. The germline CDR1 and CDR2 sequences are SEHNR and FQNEAQ (reference sequence).

The genes are TRBV14 and TRBJ2-1. CDR3 length equals 12 residues. Germline CDR1 reads SGHDN; CDR2 reads FVKESK. CDR3 in amino acids: CASSLTLGEQFF.

The chain couples TRBV20-1 to TRBJ2-1; lacking DNA, the TRBD2 call made by TCRdb goes unchecked. Germline V lookup: CDR1 DFQATT, CDR2 SNEGSKA (reference sequence). The CDR3 totals 13 residues. CDR3 amino acids: CSARYSGSHEQFF.

The rearrangement joins TRBV5-4 to TRBJ2-3; TCRdb outputs TRBD2, but without DNA this stays unchecked. Germline-derived CDR1 and CDR2 are SGHNT and YYREEE (reference sequence). CDR3 length equals 15 residues. CDR3 loop: CASSFSAGGPPAQYF.

The chain combines TRBV5-1 with TRBJ2-7; lacking DNA, the TRBD1 call made by TCRdb goes unchecked. Germline lookup yields CDR1 SGHRS and CDR2 YFSETQ. The CDR3 covers 18 residues. This CDR3 is CASSIGLGKGERPYEQYF.

The chain is built from TRBV4-1 and TRBJ1-4. The germline gives CDR1 MGHRA, CDR2 YSYEKL. There are 16 residues in the CDR3. The CDR3 sequence is CASSQVETGNNEKLFF.

The rearrangement uses TRBV27 and TRBJ2-3; absent DNA, TCRdb's TRBD2 call cannot be checked. The CDR3 runs to 13 residues. CDR1 is MNHEY and CDR2 is SMNVEV in the germline V gene (reference sequence). The CDR3: CASSYGSPDTQYF.

The J gene is TRBJ2-1, the V gene TRBV25-1. This CDR3 spans 14 amino acids. Germline loops: CDR1 MGHDK, CDR2 SYGVNS. CDR3 protein: CASRPGATYNEQFF.

V usage is TRBV4-1 and J usage is TRBJ2-3. Germline V gives CDR1 MGHRA, CDR2 YSYEKL. This CDR3 spans 14 amino acids. The CDR3 sequence is CASSRRTYTDTQYF.

The chain has TRBV4-1 and TRBJ2-1; TCRdb designates TRBD2, a call that cannot be tested without DNA. The length of the CDR3 is 17 residues. The germline V gene has CDR1 MGHRA and CDR2 YSYEKL. This chain's CDR3 is CASSQVPPLAGNNEQFF.

The chain couples TRBV6-6 to TRBJ2-2; the TCRdb D gene call, TRBD2, has no DNA to confirm it. The CDR3 has 15 amino acids. The germline CDR1 and CDR2 sequences are MNHNY and SVGAGI (reference sequence). CDR3 amino acids: CASSISGRYTGELFF.

The V gene is TRBV2, the J gene TRBJ2-1. This CDR3 contains 13 residues. Per germline, CDR1 SNHLY and CDR2 FYNNEI. The CDR3 protein is CASSEGLANEQFF. Looking up the rest from reference TRBV2 and TRBJ2-1 gives the full variable domain: EPEVTQTPSHQVTQMGQEVILRCVPISNHLYFYWYRQILGQKVEFLVSFYNNEISEKSEIFDDQFSVERPDGSNFTLKIRSTKLEDSAMYFCASSEGLANEQFFGPGTRLTVL.

The chain combines TRBV7-2 with TRBJ2-3; checking the TCRdb D call of TRBD2 is not possible without DNA. This CDR3 contains 16 residues. Looked up from germline, CDR1 is SGHTA and CDR2 is FQGNSA. The CDR3 loop is CASSLESSGQADTQYF.

The rearrangement links TRBV4-1 to TRBJ2-2; TCRdb names TRBD2, which stays unverified in the absence of DNA. This CDR3 contains 17 residues. Germline CDR1 and CDR2: MGHRA and YSYEKL. CDR3 loop: CASSLQRELSNTGELFF.

CDR3 amino acids: CASSFVPTTGGAISEQFF. The gene calls are TRBV7-2 and TRBJ2-1; the TCRdb call, TRBD1, lacks DNA for checking. CDR3 length: 18 amino acids. The germline V gene encodes CDR1 SGHTA and CDR2 FQGNSA. The full variable domain, rest sourced from reference TRBV7-2 and TRBJ2-1, is GAGVSQSPSNKVTEKGKDVELRCDPISGHTALYWYRQSLGQGLEFLIYFQGNSAPDKSGLPSDRFSAERTGGSVSTLTIQRTQQEDSAVYLCASSFVPTTGGAISEQFFGPGTRLTVL.

The chain uses TRBV7-9 and TRBJ2-2; the D gene TCRdb calls, TRBD2, cannot be checked with no DNA. Germline CDR1 SEHNR, CDR2 FQNEAQ (reference sequence). The CDR3 is 15 amino acids. This CDR3 is CASRPSSGNTGELFF.

V and J are TRBV2 and TRBJ1-1; TCRdb gives TRBD1 as the D gene, but with no DNA this cannot be confirmed. Germline CDR1 SNHLY, CDR2 FYNNEI. CDR3 length: 14 amino acids. The CDR3 here is CASSGKVGDTEAFF.